A selection of T cell receptor beta chains follows, all from one sample in a study of cytomegalovirus exposure and HLA in healthy donors. Produced via immunoSEQ multiplex PCR; TCRdb's table is partial and in-frame only. This sample has approximately 170,000 clones, with 76% found just once. Sequenced input: PBMCs. The source is a female donor in good health and CMV-seronegative. Both conserved end residues are part of each CDR3. The D gene is left open where the match is weak. Where a row states a size, it is once, few, many or the class of an expanded clone; other rows omit it.

D gene,J gene,V gene,clone size,CDR3 DNA,CDR3 protein
NA,TRBJ2-7,TRBV9,NA,TGTGCCAGCAGCGTAGGCAGCGGTGGTTCCCAGTACTTC,CASSVGSGGSQYF
NA,TRBJ1-1,TRBV5-4,NA,TGTGCCAGCAGCTTGGGGACTACTCCTAGGTACACTGAAGCTTTCTTT,CASSLGTTPRYTEAFF
NA,TRBJ1-2,TRBV30,NA,TGTGCCTGGAGTGTACGGCAGCTAGGCACCTTC,CAWSVRQLGTF
NA,TRBJ2-7,TRBV15,NA,TGTGCCACCAGTAGAGCGAGTGCAGGGCTAGAGCAGTACTTC,CATSRASAGLEQYF
NA,TRBJ1-4,TRBV7-2,NA,TGTGCCAGCGGCAGGTCAACTAATGAAAAACTGTTTTTT,CASGRSTNEKLFF
NA,TRBJ2-7,TRBV6-5,NA,TGTGCCAGCAGTTACTTCCCCACAGGGAGCCACGAGCAGTACTTC,CASSYFPTGSHEQYF
NA,TRBJ2-7,TRBV6-1,NA,TGTGCCAGCAGTCCGTTCTACGAGCAGTACTTC,CASSPFYEQYF
NA,TRBJ2-1,TRBV5-1,NA,TGCGCCAGCAGCGGGGACGGGGGAATCACCTACAATGAGCAGTTCTTC,CASSGDGGITYNEQFF
TRBD1,TRBJ2-2,TRBV18,once,TGTGCCAGCTCACTAGGACAGGCCACCGGGGAGCTGTTTTTT,CASSLGQATGELFF
TRBD2,TRBJ2-3,TRBV27,once,TGTGCCAGCAGTGAACTAGCGGGAGGGGCCTGGACAGATACGCAGTATTTT,CASSELAGGAWTDTQYF
TRBD1,TRBJ2-5,TRBV7-2,NA,TGTGCCAGCAGCCCGGGCGGACAGGGATCAGAGACCCAGTACTTC,CASSPGGQGSETQYF
TRBD1,TRBJ1-2,TRBV30,few,TGTGCCTGGAGTACGCAGACAGGGAGCCATGGCTACACCTTC,CAWSTQTGSHGYTF
NA,TRBJ2-3,TRBV27,NA,TGTGCCAGCCGGGGGGCTCATACGCAGTATTTT,CASRGAHTQYF
TRBD1,TRBJ2-5,TRBV5-5,NA,TGTGCCAGCAGCCCCGACAGGGGGCGCGGGGGGATGGAGACCCAGTACTTC,CASSPDRGRGGMETQYF
NA,TRBJ2-1,TRBV10-3,NA,TGTGCCATCAGTGAAGCGGAGGGGTACAATGAGCAGTTCTTC,CAISEAEGYNEQFF
NA,TRBJ1-2,TRBV29-1,NA,TGCAGCGTTGAGCGCCGGGGGGGCGCAGGCTATGGCTACACCTTC,CSVERRGGAGYGYTF
NA,TRBJ2-5,TRBV28,NA,TGTGCCAGCAGTCGGTGGGCCAGCGGCGGGACCCAGTACTTC,CASSRWASGGTQYF
NA,TRBJ2-7,TRBV4-1,NA,TGCGCCAGCAGCCCAGTGGAGGGCTCCTACGAGCAGTACTTC,CASSPVEGSYEQYF
NA,TRBJ2-3,TRBV12-5,NA,TGTGCTAGTGGTTTTCAAAGGCGGGCCACAGATACGCAGTATTTT,CASGFQRRATDTQYF
NA,TRBJ2-5,TRBV28,NA,TGTGCCAGCTCCCGAGAGACCCAGTACTTC,CASSRETQYF
TRBD1,TRBJ2-5,TRBV6-5,NA,TGTGCCAGCAGTTACCCGACAGGGGGCGAGACCCAGTACTTC,CASSYPTGGETQYF
NA,TRBJ2-1,TRBV19,NA,TGTGCCAGTAGTTTGACCGGGACTCCATACAATGAGCAGTTCTTC,CASSLTGTPYNEQFF
NA,TRBJ2-7,TRBV5-4,NA,TGTGCCAGCAGCTTGGCCCGCAGGGACGAGCAGTACTTC,CASSLARRDEQYF
TRBD2,TRBJ2-5,TRBV5-5,NA,TGTGCCAGCAGCCCCGGAGCGGGAGTGGGTCAAGAGACCCAGTACTTC,CASSPGAGVGQETQYF
NA,TRBJ2-6,TRBV30,NA,TGTGCCTGGGCCTCGGGTGGGGCCAACGGCCTGACTTTC,CAWASGGANGLTF
TRBD1,TRBJ2-1,TRBV18,NA,TGTGCCAGCACCCCTGGACAGGGCTCCTACAATGAGCAGTTCTTC,CASTPGQGSYNEQFF
TRBD1,TRBJ2-7,TRBV7-2,NA,TGTGCCAGCAGCCCCCGGGACAGGGGGAATTGGGTCGGCTACGAGCAGTACTTC,CASSPRDRGNWVGYEQYF
NA,TRBJ1-4,TRBV19,NA,TGTGCCAGTAGCACCGGACAGTGGCTAAATGAAAAACTGTTTTTT,CASSTGQWLNEKLFF
NA,TRBJ1-2,TRBV5-5,NA,TGTGCCAGCAGCTGGAGAGACGGAGATTATGGCTACACCTTC,CASSWRDGDYGYTF
NA,TRBJ1-2,TRBV28,NA,TGTGCCAGCAGTGGGCAAGACAGTCCTAACTATGGCTACACCTTC,CASSGQDSPNYGYTF
TRBD2,TRBJ2-5,TRBV5-8,NA,TGTGCCAGCAGCCCCGGACTAGCGGGGGAATTAGAGACCCAGTACTTC,CASSPGLAGELETQYF
NA,TRBJ2-7,TRBV10-3,NA,TGTGCCACCGGTAGTGGCTCCTACGAGCAGTACTTC,CATGSGSYEQYF
NA,TRBJ1-5,TRBV4-3,NA,TGCGCCAGCAGCCTCCGGCCAGGGGACCATAGCAATCAGCCCCAGCATTTT,CASSLRPGDHSNQPQHF
TRBD1,TRBJ2-7,TRBV18,NA,TGTGCCAGCTCACTTGACAGGGGGTCGCGCTACGAGCAGTACTTC,CASSLDRGSRYEQYF
NA,TRBJ2-7,TRBV29-1,once,TGCAGCGTTCGGGTGAGATCAGTCACCTACGAGCAGTACTTC,CSVRVRSVTYEQYF
NA,TRBJ2-5,TRBV30,NA,TGTGCCTGGAGTGGCCAGATCGCCCAAGAGACCCAGTACTTC,CAWSGQIAQETQYF
NA,TRBJ2-7,TRBV6-5,NA,TGTGCCAGCAGGGTCGCCTTACTCACCTACGAGCAGTACTTC,CASRVALLTYEQYF
NA,TRBJ2-5,TRBV27,NA,TGTGCCAGCAGTTTAGCTCTCAGGGAGACCCAGTACTTC,CASSLALRETQYF
NA,TRBJ2-3,TRBV7-3,few,TGTGCCAGCAGCCGAACATCGCGGGATACGCAGTATTTT,CASSRTSRDTQYF
TRBD1,TRBJ2-3,TRBV5-1,NA,TGCGCCAGCAGCCCAGTGGGACAGGGCTCCGGGGATACGCAGTATTTT,CASSPVGQGSGDTQYF
NA,TRBJ2-1,TRBV6-5,NA,TGTGCCAGCAGTCCCCTTAGCTCCCTTCCCGGGGAGCAGTTCTTC,CASSPLSSLPGEQFF
NA,TRBJ1-2,TRBV12-5,NA,TGTGCTAGTGCCTCGAGCAACTATGGCTACACCTTC,CASASSNYGYTF
TRBD2,TRBJ2-7,TRBV6-5,NA,TGTGCCAGCAGGGCCGGCGGGCGGGGGATATACGAGCAGTACTTC,CASRAGGRGIYEQYF
TRBD1,TRBJ2-4,TRBV9,NA,TGTGCCAGCAGCCCTCAGCCCAAGGACAGGAACATTCAGTACTTC,CASSPQPKDRNIQYF
TRBD2,TRBJ2-1,TRBV6-1,NA,TGTGCCAGCAGTGGAGACCTCAGAGCGGGGGGGCAGAATGAGCAGTTCTTC,CASSGDLRAGGQNEQFF
NA,TRBJ1-4,TRBV7-6,NA,TGTGCCAGCAGCTTAGCGGGAGGGTCTAATGAAAAACTGTTTTTT,CASSLAGGSNEKLFF
TRBD1,TRBJ2-7,TRBV28,few,TGTGCCAGCAGTTCGGGACAGGGTAGGAACGAGCAGTACTTC,CASSSGQGRNEQYF
TRBD2,TRBJ2-5,TRBV6-4,NA,TGTGCCAGCAGTCCTAGCGGGGGGGCCGAGACCCAGTACTTC,CASSPSGGAETQYF
TRBD1,TRBJ2-1,TRBV28,NA,TGTGCCAGCAGTTTACGTTCCACAGGGGGATTCGGTGAGCAGTTCTTC,CASSLRSTGGFGEQFF
NA,TRBJ2-2,TRBV9,once,TGTGCCAGCAGCAAAAGGCTAGGAGATGCGAACACCGGGGAGCTGTTTTTT,CASSKRLGDANTGELFF
NA,TRBJ1-1,TRBV7-2,NA,TGTGCCAGCAGCACACTCGGGGGTTTGAGATCTTTCTTT,CASSTLGGLRSFF
TRBD2,TRBJ2-1,TRBV5-1,few,TGCGCCAGCAGCTTGGGCCCAGCGGGGGATAATGAGCAGTTCTTC,CASSLGPAGDNEQFF
NA,TRBJ1-1,TRBV9,once,TGTGCCAGCAGCGTATGGCAGTACACTGAAGCTTTCTTT,CASSVWQYTEAFF
TRBD1,TRBJ2-1,TRBV10-3,NA,TGTGCCATCAGTCAGGACAGGACCTACAATGAGCAGTTCTTC,CAISQDRTYNEQFF
NA,TRBJ2-3,TRBV2,NA,TGTGCCAGCAGTGAGATAGGCGGATCAGATACGCAGTATTTT,CASSEIGGSDTQYF
NA,TRBJ2-2,TRBV7-9,NA,TGTGCCAGCAGCTTAGCGGTAGTAGCGGTTTACACCGGGGAGCTGTTTTTT,CASSLAVVAVYTGELFF
NA,TRBJ2-3,TRBV5-4,NA,TGTGCCAGCAGCTCGAGGACTCGCCCGGAAACGGATACGCAGTATTTT,CASSSRTRPETDTQYF